This T cell receptor (beta chain) emerged from a study of blood T cell repertoires in COVID-19. Patients in Seattle were enrolled during active infection, then followed longitudinally. Germline CDR1 SEHNR, CDR2 FQNEAQ (reference sequence). The CDR3 is 13 residues long. Trimming stripped 0 bases from V and 6 bases from J, with 7 bases between. Study processing details: The assay estimated nucleated cells by amplifying reference gene primers. The method was immunoSEQ multiplex PCR; TCRdb's version includes in-frame clones alone and lacks a portion of them. That table furnishes V, J and clone size, whereas the DNA furnished D and trimming. The sample contains under 250,000 clones, about 88% of which appear only once.

This sequence joins TRBV7-9 and TRBJ2-3; the D gene is possibly TRBD2 (6 bases). The specimen sequenced was peripheral blood. The TCR sequence derives from a man between 45 and 60 years old with COVID-19, enrolled during active disease. Written as DNA, the CDR3 is TGTGCCAGCAGCTTAGCGGACTACGATACGCAGTATTTT. Residues: CASSLADYDTQYF.